Described below is a single TCR beta chain sequence and its context. This entry is derived from a study of blood T cell repertoires in COVID-19. Study-level background: COVID-19 samples, acute and convalescent, were from the United States, Italy and Spain. T cells, B-cell-depleted T cells, or PBMCs supplied cDNA or gDNA.

In the original analysis: Estimation of nucleated cell counts was performed using reference gene primer amplification. TCRdb keeps only in-frame clones here, not all; method: immunoSEQ multiplex PCR. V and J calls and clone size are given by that table; D and trimming were obtained from the DNA. The sample has some 350,000 clones; around 83% are singletons. V trimming: 5 bases; J trimming: 7 bases; junction bases outside the gene matches: 6. Germline V lookup: CDR1 MNHEY, CDR2 SVGEGT. CDR3 size: 15 residues. The sample was peripheral blood. V usage is TRBV6-2 or TRBV6-3 and J usage is TRBJ2-1, with 12 bases aligning to TRBD2. The clonotype comes from a man under 40 with active or convalescent COVID-19. CDR3: CASSALAGGPNEQFF. The CDR3 DNA reads TGTGCCAGCAGTGCCCTAGCGGGGGGGCCAAATGAGCAGTTCTTC.